The 8 T cell receptor beta chains listed next were all sequenced from one sample in a study of blood T cell repertoires in COVID-19. Clones were sequenced by immunoSEQ multiplex PCR, and TCRdb holds only the in-frame ones, with some missing. The sample includes 200,000 to 300,000 clones, approximately 84% of them seen just once. Sequenced input: peripheral blood. The receptor set was obtained from a human donor in a cohort sampled during active COVID-19.

The chain recombines TRBV5-4 with TRBJ1-1; D is unclear. V lost 4 bases and J lost 1, with 11 bases in between. From germline, CDR1 is SGHNT and CDR2 YYREEE (reference sequence). The length of the CDR3 is 14 residues. The CDR3 sequence is CASSVEARNTEAFF. In DNA form, the CDR3 reads TGTGCCAGCAGCGTTGAGGCGAGGAACACTGAAGCTTTCTTT.

The chain is built from TRBV5-6 and TRBJ2-5; TRBD1 matches at 7 bases. The ends lost 4 bases at V and 3 bases at J; junction bases unmatched: 6. Germline V gene sequence: CDR1 SGHDT, CDR2 YYEEEE. The CDR3 sequence is 14 residues long. The CDR3 here is CASSRTGTEETQYF. The CDR3 bases are TGTGCCAGCAGCAGGACCGGGACAGAAGAGACCCAGTACTTC. Looking up the rest from reference TRBV5-6 and TRBJ2-5 gives the full variable domain: DAGVTQSPTHLIKTRGQQVTLRCSPKSGHDTVSWYQQALGQGPQFIFQYYEEEERQRGNFPDRFSGHQFPNYSSELNVNALLLGDSALYLCASSRTGTEETQYFGPGTRLLVL.

The rearrangement links TRBV28 to TRBJ2-1; D not certain. Germline V gene data show CDR1 as MDHEN and CDR2 as SYDVKM. CDR3 length: 14 residues. With 7 bases removed from V and 0 bases from J, the gap between germline ends came to 10 bases. CDR3 loop: CASKSPSSYNEQFF. DNA of the CDR3: TGTGCCAGCAAGTCGCCCAGCTCCTACAATGAGCAGTTCTTC.

The table lists this clone with a count of one. The CDR3 is CATSEGANYGYTF. The CDR3 nucleotides are TGTGCCACCAGCGAGGGAGCTAACTATGGCTACACCTTC. The V and J genes are TRBV15 and TRBJ1-2, with D uncertain. The V end was cut by 5 bases, the J end by 0 bases, with 7 bases between. The CDR3 consists of 13 residues. Looked up from germline, CDR1 is LNHNV and CDR2 is YYDKDF (reference sequence).

The chain couples TRBV2 to TRBJ2-7, with 9 bases lining up with TRBD2. This CDR3 region has 14 residues. V was clipped by 4 bases and J by 2 bases; unmatched bases: 3. CDR1 is SNHLY and CDR2 is FYNNEI in the germline V gene. CDR3 in DNA: TGTGCCAGCAGTGTGACTAGCGGAACCTACGAGCAGTACTTC. It translates to CASSVTSGTYEQYF.

The CDR3 nucleotides are TGTGCCAGCTCACCACTGCTCGGCGGAGAGACCCAGTACTTC. Its translation: CASSPLLGGETQYF. This sequence joins TRBV18 and TRBJ2-5; unclear D gene. Germline loops: CDR1 KGHSH, CDR2 LQKENI. The CDR3 extends over 14 amino acids. The V gene lost 1 base and the J gene lost 4 bases, with 10 bases spanning the gap.

This chain joins TRBV7-2 and TRBJ2-3; D is possibly TRBD1 (5 bases). The ends were cut back, 1 base at V and 3 bases at J, with 8 bases in the middle. The germline gives CDR1 SGHTA, CDR2 FQGNSA. The CDR3 extends over 14 amino acids. The CDR3 DNA follows: TGTGCCAGCAGCTTAGTCCAGGGAACAGATACGCAGTATTTT. This sequence encodes CASSLVQGTDTQYF. The variable domain in full, with the rest retrieved from reference TRBV7-2 and TRBJ2-3, is GAGVSQSPSNKVTEKGKDVELRCDPISGHTALYWYRQSLGQGLEFLIYFQGNSAPDKSGLPSDRFSAERTGGSVSTLTIQRTQQEDSAVYLCASSLVQGTDTQYFGPGTRLTVL.

The chain uses TRBV2 and TRBJ2-1; D might be TRBD1 (6 bases). CDR3 length: 13 residues. Trimming cost V 4 bases and J 4 bases, with 8 bases left between them. From germline, CDR1 is SNHLY and CDR2 FYNNEI. In DNA form, the CDR3 reads TGTGCCAGCAGTGGGACAGATTACAATGAGCAGTTCTTC. Its protein product is CASSGTDYNEQFF.